Listed below are T cell receptor beta chains from one sample, sequenced in a study of cytomegalovirus exposure and HLA in healthy donors. Assay used: immunoSEQ multiplex PCR; TCRdb lists only in-frame clones, some missing. The sample has fewer than 200,000 clones, 70% to 90% seen once. Sequenced sample: PBMCs. The origin of the receptors is a woman aged 18-29 years in good health and CMV-seronegative. Each CDR3 is given with its conserved first and last residue. D genes are given only for firm matches. Clone size is given for some rows only: seen once, a few or many times, or a class if the clone is expanded.

j_call: TRBJ1-2; d_call: -; v_call: TRBV6-1; clone_size: -; cdr3_nt: TGTGCCAGCAGTGAATCCTACGATTATGGCTACACCTTC; cdr3_aa: CASSESYDYGYTF
j_call: TRBJ1-1; d_call: -; v_call: TRBV19; clone_size: -; cdr3_nt: TGTGCCAGTTGGGATTTTACGGGGACTGAAGCTTTCTTT; cdr3_aa: CASWDFTGTEAFF
j_call: TRBJ1-1; d_call: -; v_call: TRBV30; clone_size: -; cdr3_nt: TGTGCCTGGAGCTCAGTCCTGAACACTGAAGCTTTCTTT; cdr3_aa: CAWSSVLNTEAFF
j_call: TRBJ1-2; d_call: TRBD1; v_call: TRBV2; clone_size: few; cdr3_nt: TGTGCCAGCGGGGGAGGGGGGACAGGATTTAACTATGGCTACACCTTC; cdr3_aa: CASGGGGTGFNYGYTF
j_call: TRBJ1-2; d_call: -; v_call: TRBV29-1; clone_size: -; cdr3_nt: TGCAGCGTGGTATGGAGCTCTAGTGGCTACACCTTC; cdr3_aa: CSVVWSSSGYTF
j_call: TRBJ1-4; d_call: -; v_call: TRBV28; clone_size: -; cdr3_nt: TGTGCCAGCAGAGCAGGGAAATTTGGGGCAGAGAATGAAAAACTGTTTTTT; cdr3_aa: CASRAGKFGAENEKLFF
j_call: TRBJ2-4; d_call: TRBD1; v_call: TRBV4-3; clone_size: -; cdr3_nt: TGCGCCAGCAGCCAAGATTACGGAAGGGGGACAGCGATGGCGGACATTCAGTACTTC; cdr3_aa: CASSQDYGRGTAMADIQYF
j_call: TRBJ1-2; d_call: TRBD1; v_call: TRBV6-5; clone_size: few; cdr3_nt: TGTGCCAGCAGCCCGACAGGGGGCGACTATGGCTACACCTTC; cdr3_aa: CASSPTGGDYGYTF
j_call: TRBJ1-3; d_call: -; v_call: TRBV7-2; clone_size: -; cdr3_nt: TGTGCCAGCTCCTCCGACACATCAGGAAACACCATATATTTT; cdr3_aa: CASSSDTSGNTIYF
j_call: TRBJ1-1; d_call: -; v_call: TRBV28; clone_size: -; cdr3_nt: TGTGCCACCACAACTTCAGGGAACACTGAAGCTTTCTTT; cdr3_aa: CATTTSGNTEAFF
j_call: TRBJ2-2; d_call: -; v_call: TRBV5-1; clone_size: -; cdr3_nt: TGCGCCAGCAGCTTGGGGGTTAGAGGTACCGGGGAGCTGTTTTTT; cdr3_aa: CASSLGVRGTGELFF
j_call: TRBJ2-1; d_call: -; v_call: TRBV15; clone_size: -; cdr3_nt: TGTGCCACCAGCAGAGATGGCGGAAGCGACAATGAGCAGTTCTTC; cdr3_aa: CATSRDGGSDNEQFF
j_call: TRBJ1-2; d_call: -; v_call: TRBV5-4; clone_size: -; cdr3_nt: TGTGCCAGCAGCCTTTCCAGGGGATCCCTCTATGGCTACACCTTC; cdr3_aa: CASSLSRGSLYGYTF
j_call: TRBJ1-1; d_call: -; v_call: TRBV5-6; clone_size: -; cdr3_nt: TGTGCCAGCAGCTTGAAAGGTGCGCGGGTTAGTGAAGCTTTCTTT; cdr3_aa: CASSLKGARVSEAFF
j_call: TRBJ2-1; d_call: -; v_call: TRBV6-5; clone_size: -; cdr3_nt: TGTGCCAGCACCCTAACCGGGGGATCCTACAATGAGCAGTTCTTC; cdr3_aa: CASTLTGGSYNEQFF
j_call: TRBJ1-5; d_call: TRBD1; v_call: TRBV4-2; clone_size: -; cdr3_nt: TGTGCCAGCAGCCAAGGGGACAGGGGCATCAATCAGCCCCAGCATTTT; cdr3_aa: CASSQGDRGINQPQHF
j_call: TRBJ2-5; d_call: TRBD1; v_call: TRBV7-6; clone_size: -; cdr3_nt: TGTGCCAGCAGCTTGGGCTTGGTGACAGGGTTTCAAGAGACCCAGTACTTC; cdr3_aa: CASSLGLVTGFQETQYF
j_call: TRBJ2-3; d_call: -; v_call: TRBV4-1; clone_size: -; cdr3_nt: TGCGCCAGCAGCCAAAGGGGGGGGGCCTCACAAGATACGCAGTATTTT; cdr3_aa: CASSQRGGASQDTQYF
j_call: TRBJ1-2; d_call: -; v_call: TRBV7-9; clone_size: -; cdr3_nt: TGTGCCAGCGGGCCCACCTACTCCTATGGCTACACCTTC; cdr3_aa: CASGPTYSYGYTF
j_call: TRBJ2-3; d_call: -; v_call: TRBV19; clone_size: -; cdr3_nt: TGTGCCAGTAAAGGCCGCGGCTCTAGCACAGATACGCAGTATTTT; cdr3_aa: CASKGRGSSTDTQYF
j_call: TRBJ1-4; d_call: -; v_call: TRBV9; clone_size: once; cdr3_nt: TGTGCCAGCAGCGTAGGTGCGAGTCACAGGGCGTCTAATGAAAAACTGTTTTTT; cdr3_aa: CASSVGASHRASNEKLFF
j_call: TRBJ2-1; d_call: -; v_call: TRBV5-5; clone_size: -; cdr3_nt: TGTGCCAGCAGCTTGGGCGCAGGAATGAGGGGGATTTACAATGAGCAGTTCTTC; cdr3_aa: CASSLGAGMRGIYNEQFF
j_call: TRBJ1-1; d_call: TRBD1; v_call: TRBV4-1; clone_size: -; cdr3_nt: TGCGCCAGCAGCCAAATCAAAGGGGGCATTAGGGAGAACACTGAAGCTTTCTTT; cdr3_aa: CASSQIKGGIRENTEAFF
j_call: TRBJ1-1; d_call: -; v_call: TRBV5-6; clone_size: -; cdr3_nt: TGTGCCAGCAGCCTGGCCGACAGGAACACTGAAGCTTTCTTT; cdr3_aa: CASSLADRNTEAFF
j_call: TRBJ1-1; d_call: TRBD1; v_call: TRBV5-1; clone_size: few; cdr3_nt: TGCGCCAGCAGCCGGGCTCCGGGACAGGGGAGTGGCGCTGAAGCTTTCTTT; cdr3_aa: CASSRAPGQGSGAEAFF
j_call: TRBJ1-5; d_call: -; v_call: TRBV7-6; clone_size: -; cdr3_nt: TGTGCCAGCAGCTTAGCCCCTTTTAATCAGCCCCAGCATTTT; cdr3_aa: CASSLAPFNQPQHF
j_call: TRBJ1-2; d_call: -; v_call: TRBV18; clone_size: -; cdr3_nt: TGTGCCAGCTCACCTAGTGTCCGCGGGACCCACTCTCCCTATGGCTACACCTTC; cdr3_aa: CASSPSVRGTHSPYGYTF
j_call: TRBJ1-5; d_call: -; v_call: TRBV4-1; clone_size: -; cdr3_nt: TGCGCCAGCAGCCAGGCCGGGACATTAAATCAGCCCCAGCATTTT; cdr3_aa: CASSQAGTLNQPQHF
j_call: TRBJ1-1; d_call: -; v_call: TRBV19; clone_size: few; cdr3_nt: TGTGCCAGTAGTCTCGGAGGAGGGACTGAAGCTTTCTTT; cdr3_aa: CASSLGGGTEAFF
j_call: TRBJ2-5; d_call: -; v_call: TRBV30; clone_size: -; cdr3_nt: TGTGCCTGGAGGGCCACAGAGACCCAGTACTTC; cdr3_aa: CAWRATETQYF
j_call: TRBJ1-2; d_call: -; v_call: TRBV10-2; clone_size: -; cdr3_nt: TGCGCCAGCAGTGGAGGCGGGGTGGGTGGCTACACCTTC; cdr3_aa: CASSGGGVGGYTF
j_call: TRBJ1-1; d_call: TRBD1; v_call: TRBV29-1; clone_size: -; cdr3_nt: TGCAGCGTCCCAACGATCCCTCAGGACAGGGTAAACACTGAAGCTTTCTTT; cdr3_aa: CSVPTIPQDRVNTEAFF
j_call: TRBJ2-7; d_call: TRBD1; v_call: TRBV4-3; clone_size: few; cdr3_nt: TGCGCCAGCAGCCAACAACAGGGGATCTCCTACGAGCAGTACTTC; cdr3_aa: CASSQQQGISYEQYF
j_call: TRBJ1-2; d_call: TRBD1; v_call: TRBV18; clone_size: -; cdr3_nt: TGTGCCAGCTCACTTTGGATGGGGACAGGATCTAACTATGGCTACACCTTC; cdr3_aa: CASSLWMGTGSNYGYTF
j_call: TRBJ2-3; d_call: -; v_call: TRBV19; clone_size: few; cdr3_nt: TGTGCCAGTAGTATCCAGGGCCGCACAGATACGCAGTATTTT; cdr3_aa: CASSIQGRTDTQYF
j_call: TRBJ1-4; d_call: -; v_call: TRBV5-1; clone_size: -; cdr3_nt: TGCGCCAGCAGCTTGGAACGGGGAGCTAATGAAAAACTGTTTTTT; cdr3_aa: CASSLERGANEKLFF
j_call: TRBJ2-3; d_call: -; v_call: TRBV18; clone_size: -; cdr3_nt: TGTGCCAGCTCACCACTCCAGGGAACAGATACGCAGTATTTT; cdr3_aa: CASSPLQGTDTQYF
j_call: TRBJ1-5; d_call: TRBD1; v_call: TRBV27; clone_size: -; cdr3_nt: TGTGCCAGCTGTCCCCAGATGGGACAGTACAATCAGCCCCAGCATTTT; cdr3_aa: CASCPQMGQYNQPQHF
j_call: TRBJ1-6; d_call: -; v_call: TRBV19; clone_size: -; cdr3_nt: TGTGCCAGTAGTCACCCGAGCTCCTATAATTCACCCCTCCACTTT; cdr3_aa: CASSHPSSYNSPLHF
j_call: TRBJ2-1; d_call: -; v_call: TRBV29-1; clone_size: -; cdr3_nt: TGCAGCGTTGAAGGGAGGGACCGCCGCTACAATGAGCAGTTCTTC; cdr3_aa: CSVEGRDRRYNEQFF
j_call: TRBJ2-7; d_call: TRBD1; v_call: TRBV6-5; clone_size: -; cdr3_nt: TGTGCCAGCAGTTACCAGGGGGGACAGGGCACCTACGAGCAGTACTTC; cdr3_aa: CASSYQGGQGTYEQYF
j_call: TRBJ2-2; d_call: -; v_call: TRBV27; clone_size: -; cdr3_nt: TGTGCCAGCAGTCCCGGACGGGGTCTAGGCACCGGGGAGCTGTTTTTT; cdr3_aa: CASSPGRGLGTGELFF
j_call: TRBJ2-7; d_call: TRBD1; v_call: TRBV29-1; clone_size: -; cdr3_nt: TGCAGCGTTGGCCCAAGGGACAGATCTGGCTACGAGCAGTACTTC; cdr3_aa: CSVGPRDRSGYEQYF
j_call: TRBJ1-1; d_call: -; v_call: TRBV12-5; clone_size: -; cdr3_nt: TGTGCTAGTGGTCCAAGTTCAGGCCCGGGGACTGAAGCTTTCTTT; cdr3_aa: CASGPSSGPGTEAFF